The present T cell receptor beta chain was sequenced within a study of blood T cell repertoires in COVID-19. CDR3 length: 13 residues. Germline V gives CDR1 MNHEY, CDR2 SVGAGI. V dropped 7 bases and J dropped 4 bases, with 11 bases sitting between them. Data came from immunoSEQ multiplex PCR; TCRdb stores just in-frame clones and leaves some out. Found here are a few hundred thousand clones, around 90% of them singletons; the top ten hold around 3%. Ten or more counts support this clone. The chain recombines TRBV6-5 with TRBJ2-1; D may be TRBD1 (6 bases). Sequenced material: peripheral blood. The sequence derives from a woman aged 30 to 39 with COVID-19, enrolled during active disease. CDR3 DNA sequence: TGTGCCAGCACGGCCAGGGGTTACAATGAGCAGTTCTTC. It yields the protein CASTARGYNEQFF.